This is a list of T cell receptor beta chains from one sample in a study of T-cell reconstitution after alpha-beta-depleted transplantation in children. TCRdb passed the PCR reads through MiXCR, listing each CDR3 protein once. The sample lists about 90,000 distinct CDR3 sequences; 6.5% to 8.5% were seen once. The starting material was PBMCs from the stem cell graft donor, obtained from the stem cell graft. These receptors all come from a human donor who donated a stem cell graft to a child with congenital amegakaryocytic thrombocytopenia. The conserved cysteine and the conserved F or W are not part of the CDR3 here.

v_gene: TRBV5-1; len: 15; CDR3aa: ASSLEGLGGEAYEQY
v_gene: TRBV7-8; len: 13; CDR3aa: ASSLEGLAQETQY
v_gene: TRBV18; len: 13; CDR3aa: ASSPRQTSYNEQF
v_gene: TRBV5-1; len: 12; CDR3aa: ASSLGGEGYEQF
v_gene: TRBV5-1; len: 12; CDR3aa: ASSLLEPQETQY
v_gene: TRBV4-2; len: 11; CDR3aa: ASSQRTSHTQY
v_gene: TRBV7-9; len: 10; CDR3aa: ASSLGGAEAF
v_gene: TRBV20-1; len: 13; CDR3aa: SARRQGGLSDTQY
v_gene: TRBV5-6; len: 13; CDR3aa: ASSLAGTGHHEQY
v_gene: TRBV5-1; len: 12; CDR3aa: ASSHSGGYNEQF
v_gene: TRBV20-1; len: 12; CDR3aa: SVRGRADTGELF
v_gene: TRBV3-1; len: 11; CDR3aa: ASSQVSGNTIY
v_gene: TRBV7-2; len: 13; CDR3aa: ASSLASGGVNEQF
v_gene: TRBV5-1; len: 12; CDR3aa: ASSAGTEGTEAF